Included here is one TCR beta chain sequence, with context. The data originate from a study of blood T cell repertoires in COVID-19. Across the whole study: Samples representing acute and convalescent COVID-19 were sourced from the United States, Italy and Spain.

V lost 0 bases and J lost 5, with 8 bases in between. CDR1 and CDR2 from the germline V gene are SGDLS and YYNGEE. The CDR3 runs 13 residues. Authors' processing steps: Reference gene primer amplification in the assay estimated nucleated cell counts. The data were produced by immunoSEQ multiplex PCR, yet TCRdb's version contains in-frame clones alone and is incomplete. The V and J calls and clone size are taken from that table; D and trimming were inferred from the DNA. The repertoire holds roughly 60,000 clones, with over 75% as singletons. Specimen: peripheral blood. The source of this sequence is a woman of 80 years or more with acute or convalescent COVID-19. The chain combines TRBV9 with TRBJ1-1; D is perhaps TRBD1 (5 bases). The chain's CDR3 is CASSVAGYTEAFF. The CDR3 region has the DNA TGTGCCAGCAGCGTAGCAGGGTATACTGAAGCTTTCTTT.